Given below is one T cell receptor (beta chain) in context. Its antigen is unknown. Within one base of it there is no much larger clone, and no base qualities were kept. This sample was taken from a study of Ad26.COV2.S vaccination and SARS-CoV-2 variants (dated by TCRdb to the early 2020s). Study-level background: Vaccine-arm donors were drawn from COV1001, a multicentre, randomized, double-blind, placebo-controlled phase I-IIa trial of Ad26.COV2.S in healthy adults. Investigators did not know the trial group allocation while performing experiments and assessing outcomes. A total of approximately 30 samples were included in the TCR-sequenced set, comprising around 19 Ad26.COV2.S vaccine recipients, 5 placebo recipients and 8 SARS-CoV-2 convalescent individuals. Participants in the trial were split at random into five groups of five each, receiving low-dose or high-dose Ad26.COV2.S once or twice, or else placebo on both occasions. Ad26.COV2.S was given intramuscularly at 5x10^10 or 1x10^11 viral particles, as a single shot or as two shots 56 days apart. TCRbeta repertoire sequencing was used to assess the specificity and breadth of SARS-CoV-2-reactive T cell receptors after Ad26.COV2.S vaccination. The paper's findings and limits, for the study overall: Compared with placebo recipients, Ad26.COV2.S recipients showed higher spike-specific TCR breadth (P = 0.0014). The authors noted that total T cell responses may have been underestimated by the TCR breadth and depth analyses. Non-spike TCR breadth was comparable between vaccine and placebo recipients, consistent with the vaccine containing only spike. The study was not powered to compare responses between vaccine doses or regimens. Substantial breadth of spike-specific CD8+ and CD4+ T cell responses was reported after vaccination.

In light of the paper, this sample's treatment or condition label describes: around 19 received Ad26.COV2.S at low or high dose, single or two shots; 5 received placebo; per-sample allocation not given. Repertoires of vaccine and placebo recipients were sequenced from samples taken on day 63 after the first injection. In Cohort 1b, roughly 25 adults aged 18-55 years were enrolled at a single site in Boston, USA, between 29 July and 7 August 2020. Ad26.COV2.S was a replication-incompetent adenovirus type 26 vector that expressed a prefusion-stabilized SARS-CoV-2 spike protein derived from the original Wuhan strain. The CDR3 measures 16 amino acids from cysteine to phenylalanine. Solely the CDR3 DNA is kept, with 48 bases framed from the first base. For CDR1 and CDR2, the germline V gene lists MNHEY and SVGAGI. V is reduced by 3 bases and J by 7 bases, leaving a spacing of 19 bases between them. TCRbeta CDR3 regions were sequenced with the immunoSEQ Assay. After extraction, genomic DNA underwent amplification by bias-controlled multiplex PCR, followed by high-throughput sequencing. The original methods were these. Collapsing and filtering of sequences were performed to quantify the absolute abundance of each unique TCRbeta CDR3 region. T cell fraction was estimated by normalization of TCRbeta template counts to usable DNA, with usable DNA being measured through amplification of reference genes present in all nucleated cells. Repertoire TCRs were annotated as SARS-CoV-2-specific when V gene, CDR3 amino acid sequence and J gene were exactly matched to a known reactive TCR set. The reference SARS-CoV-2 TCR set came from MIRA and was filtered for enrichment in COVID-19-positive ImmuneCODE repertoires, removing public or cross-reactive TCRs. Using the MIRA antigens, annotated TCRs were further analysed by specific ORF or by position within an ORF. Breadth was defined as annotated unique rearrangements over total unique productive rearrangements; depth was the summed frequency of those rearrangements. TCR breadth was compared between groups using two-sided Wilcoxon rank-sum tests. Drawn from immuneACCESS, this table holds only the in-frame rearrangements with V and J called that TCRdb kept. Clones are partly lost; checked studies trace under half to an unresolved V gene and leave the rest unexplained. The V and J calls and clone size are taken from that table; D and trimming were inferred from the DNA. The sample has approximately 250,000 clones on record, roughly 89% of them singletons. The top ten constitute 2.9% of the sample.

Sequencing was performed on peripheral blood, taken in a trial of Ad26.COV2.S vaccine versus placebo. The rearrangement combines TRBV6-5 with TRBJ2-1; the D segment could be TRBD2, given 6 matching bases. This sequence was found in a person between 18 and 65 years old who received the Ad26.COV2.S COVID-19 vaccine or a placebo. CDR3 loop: CASSYGLQVQRNEQFF. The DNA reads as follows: TGTGCCAGCAGTTATGGACTACAAGTACAGAGGAATGAGCAGTTCTTC.